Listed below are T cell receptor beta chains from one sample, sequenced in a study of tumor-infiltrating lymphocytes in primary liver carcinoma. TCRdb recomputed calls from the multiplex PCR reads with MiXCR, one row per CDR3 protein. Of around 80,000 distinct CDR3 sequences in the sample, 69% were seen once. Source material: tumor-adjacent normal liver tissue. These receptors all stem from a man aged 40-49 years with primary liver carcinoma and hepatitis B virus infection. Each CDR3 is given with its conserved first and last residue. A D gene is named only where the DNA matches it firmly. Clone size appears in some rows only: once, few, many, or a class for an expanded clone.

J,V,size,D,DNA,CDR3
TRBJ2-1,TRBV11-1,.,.,TGTGCCAGCGGCTTGGAGGCTAGCGATACTGGTGAGCAGTTCTTC,CASGLEASDTGEQFF
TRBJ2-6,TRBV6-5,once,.,TGTACCAGCAGTTACTCATGGGGCTCTGGGGCCAACGTCCTGACTTTC,CTSSYSWGSGANVLTF
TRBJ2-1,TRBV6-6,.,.,TGTGCCAGTAGTCCCTGGAGTTTGAGCTCCTACAATGAGCAGTTCTTC,CASSPWSLSSYNEQFF
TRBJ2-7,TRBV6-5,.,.,TGTGCCAGCAGTTACTCGGGGGATGACGAGCAATACTTC,CASSYSGDDEQYF
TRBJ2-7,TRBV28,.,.,TGTGCCAGCAGTAGTCTAGCGCGAGACTACGAACAGTACTTC,CASSSLARDYEQYF
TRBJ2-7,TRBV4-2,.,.,TGTGCCAGCAACCAAGATTCGGGGGGCATTCCCTACGAGCAGTACTTC,CASNQDSGGIPYEQYF
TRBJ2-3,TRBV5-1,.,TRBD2,TGCGCCAGCAGCCACGGGGGGGGAGCAGATACGCAGTATTTT,CASSHGGGADTQYF
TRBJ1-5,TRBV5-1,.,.,TGCGCCAGCAGCTTGGAGGGTAGTAGCAATCAGCCCCAGCTTTTT,CASSLEGSSNQPQLF
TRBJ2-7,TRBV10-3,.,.,TGTGCTATCAGTGAAGCCGGGCTAGAGGAGTACTTC,CAISEAGLEEYF
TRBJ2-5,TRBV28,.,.,TGTGCCAGCAGTTCTCAACCCCGAGGAGCGCACGGCGAGACCCAGTACTTC,CASSSQPRGAHGETQYF
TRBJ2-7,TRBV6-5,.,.,TGTGCCAGCTGTTACTACATGTCCAACGACGAGCAGTACTTC,CASCYYMSNDEQYF
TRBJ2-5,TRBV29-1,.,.,TGCAGCGGCCAGGGGGGGGATTCCAAGACCCAGTATTTC,CSGQGGDSKTQYF
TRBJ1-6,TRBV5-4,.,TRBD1,TGTGTCAGCAGCTTAGAGCCGGAGGGGGCCCTCTACTTT,CVSSLEPEGALYF
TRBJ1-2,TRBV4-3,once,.,TGCGCCAGCAGCCAAGGAGGAAAGGGCCGTGGCTACACCTTC,CASSQGGKGRGYTF
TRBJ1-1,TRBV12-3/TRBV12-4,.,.,TGTGCCAGCATACGGGGCAGGTCTAACACTGAAGCTTTCTTT,CASIRGRSNTEAFF
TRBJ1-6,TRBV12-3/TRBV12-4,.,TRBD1,TGTGCCAGCAGTGCCCGGACAGGGGGCGATTCGCCCCTCCACTTT,CASSARTGGDSPLHF
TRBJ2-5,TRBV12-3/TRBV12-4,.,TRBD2,TGTGCCAGCAGTTTATCAGGCGGGAGAAACGAAGAGACCCAGTACTTC,CASSLSGGRNEETQYF
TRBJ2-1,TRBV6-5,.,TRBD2,TGTGGCATCGGGAGAGGGACTAGTGGGTTCTTC,CGIGRGTSGFF
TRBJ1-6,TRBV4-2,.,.,TGTGTCAGCAGCCAAGGAAAAGGCGAATCCCTCCATTTT,CVSSQGKGESLHF
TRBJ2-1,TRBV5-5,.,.,TGTGCCAGCAGTCTGGGTGGATTTGTACGGAATGAGCAGTTCTTC,CASSLGGFVRNEQFF
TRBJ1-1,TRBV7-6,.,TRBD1,TGTGCCAGCAGCCTAGACGGGACAGGCATTGACACTGAAGCTTTCTTT,CASSLDGTGIDTEAFF
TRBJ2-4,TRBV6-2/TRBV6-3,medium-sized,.,TGTGCCAGCAGTTTGGAACTAGCCAAAAACATTCAGTACTTC,CASSLELAKNIQYF
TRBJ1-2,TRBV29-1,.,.,TGCAGCGCAAAAACCCTTTATGGCTACACCTTC,CSAKTLYGYTF
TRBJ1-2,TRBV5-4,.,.,TGTGCCAGCAGCTTGACAGCGGAGGATGGCTATACCTTC,CASSLTAEDGYTF
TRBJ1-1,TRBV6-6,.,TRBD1,TGTGCCAACAGTTACACAGGGGGCACTGAAGCTTTCTTT,CANSYTGGTEAFF
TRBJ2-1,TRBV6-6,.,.,TGTGCCAGCAATCCCTGGACTTTGAGCTCCTACAGTGAGCAGTTCTTC,CASNPWTLSSYSEQFF
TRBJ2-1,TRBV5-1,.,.,TGCGCCAGCAGCCTGGTTTCTTGGGGGGGGCGCCATCTCTACAATGAGCAGTTCTTC,CASSLVSWGGRHLYNEQFF
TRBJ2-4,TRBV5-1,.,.,TGCGCCAGCAGCTTCGGGGGTCCCAAAAACATTCAGTACTTC,CASSFGGPKNIQYF
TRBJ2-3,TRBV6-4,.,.,TGTGCCAGCAGTGAAGGGAATGGGGTGTCGGATACGCGGTATTTT,CASSEGNGVSDTRYF
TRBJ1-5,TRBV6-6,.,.,TGTGCCAGCAGTTGCTCGAAACCCCGGGACAGCAATCAGCCCCAGCATTTT,CASSCSKPRDSNQPQHF
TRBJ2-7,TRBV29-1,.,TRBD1,TGCAGCGTCCGGGGGAGGGACAGGGAAACCTACGAGCAGTACTTC,CSVRGRDRETYEQYF
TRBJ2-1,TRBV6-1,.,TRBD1,TGTGCGAGCATGGACAGGGCGTCCTACAATGAGCAGTTCTTC,CASMDRASYNEQFF
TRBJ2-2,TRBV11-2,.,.,TGTGTCAGCAGTCGCAAATGGGACAAATACACCGGGGAGCTGTTTTTT,CVSSRKWDKYTGELFF
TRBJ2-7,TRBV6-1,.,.,TGTACCAGCAGGCGCCTAGGAAGGGTCCACTGCGAGCAGTACTTC,CTSRRLGRVHCEQYF
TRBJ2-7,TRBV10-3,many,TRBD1,TGTGCCATCAGTGAAGGGACAGGGACCTACGAGCAGTACTTC,CAISEGTGTYEQYF
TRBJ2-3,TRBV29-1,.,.,TGCAGCGTTGAAAGGGGACGGGGGCGCATAGATACGCAGTATTTC,CSVERGRGRIDTQYF
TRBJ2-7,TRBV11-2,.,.,TGTGCCAGCAGCTCTAACATGAACTCCTACGAGCGGTACTTC,CASSSNMNSYERYF
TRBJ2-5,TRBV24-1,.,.,.,CATSDFGTGSETHYF
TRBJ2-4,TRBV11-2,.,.,TGTGCCAGCAGCCCAACTTGGGCTTCCACGGTGGCCAAAGCCATTCAGTACTTC,CASSPTWASTVAKAIQYF
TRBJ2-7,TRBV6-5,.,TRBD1,TGTGCCAGTAGGCCCGGACAGGCAACATGCTTTTACGAGCAGTACTTC,CASRPGQATCFYEQYF
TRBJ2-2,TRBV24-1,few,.,TGTGCCACCAGTGATTTTCGGTCTCTGGACACCGGGGAGCTGTTTTTT,CATSDFRSLDTGELFF
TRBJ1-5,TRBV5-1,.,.,TGCGGCAGCAGCTCGGAAGGGGCGAGCAATCAGCCCCAGCATTTT,CGSSSEGASNQPQHF
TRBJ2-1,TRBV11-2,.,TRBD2,TGTGCCAGCAGCTACCCCGGGACTATCGGTAACAATGAGCGGTTCTTC,CASSYPGTIGNNERFF
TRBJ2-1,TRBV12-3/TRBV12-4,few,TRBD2,TGCGCTTCCCGCGGGAGCCCTTACAATGAGCAGTTCTTC,CASRGSPYNEQFF
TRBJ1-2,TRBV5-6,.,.,TGTGCCAGCAGCCCCCCTAACTATGGCTACACCTTC,CASSPPNYGYTF
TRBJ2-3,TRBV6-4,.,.,TGTGCCAGTAGTGAGGCTAGCTGGAGCGGAGATACGCAGTATTTT,CASSEASWSGDTQYF
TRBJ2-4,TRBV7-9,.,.,TGTGCCAGCAGCCTCGGGAGAACGGCCAAAAACATTCAGTACTTC,CASSLGRTAKNIQYF
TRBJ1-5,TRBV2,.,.,TGTGCCAGCGCGGGGAAGGCGATTAGCAATCAGCCCCAGCATTTT,CASAGKAISNQPQHF
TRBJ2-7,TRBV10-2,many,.,TGCGCCAGCAACCCTGGACAAGGGGCGATCTACGAGCAGTACTTC,CASNPGQGAIYEQYF
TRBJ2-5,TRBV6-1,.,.,TGTGCCAGCAGTGACGTGCAGGGCAAACAAGAGACCCAGTACTTC,CASSDVQGKQETQYF
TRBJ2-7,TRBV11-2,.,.,TGTGCCATCGGCATGGGGACGGCAGCCTACGAGCAGTACTTC,CAIGMGTAAYEQYF
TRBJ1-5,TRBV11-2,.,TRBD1,TGTACCAGCAGCTTAGCAGGGGGCGGCAATCAGCCCCAGCATTTT,CTSSLAGGGNQPQHF
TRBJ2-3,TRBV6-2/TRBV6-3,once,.,TGTGCCAGCAGTTGCATCATCCAAGCAGGGGCAACTCGAACAGATTCGCAGTATTTT,CASSCIIQAGATRTDSQYF